This T cell receptor beta chain was sequenced in a study of technical replicates of blood from a handful of donors. The CDR3 consists of 14 residues. CDR1 and CDR2 from the germline V gene are MGHRA and YSYEKL. V shed 3 bases and J shed 0 bases, with 9 bases lying between them. Data came from immunoSEQ multiplex PCR; TCRdb stores just in-frame clones and leaves some out. The repertoire holds 35,000 to 50,000 clones, with roughly 96% as singletons. The TCR comes from a human donor in good health. Sequencing input: T cells isolated from PBMCs. V is TRBV4-1 and J is TRBJ2-7; D is perhaps TRBD2 (6 bases). For the CDR3, the DNA is TGCGCCAGCAGCCAGCGGGGTTTCTCCTACGAGCAGTACTTC. This codes for CASSQRGFSYEQYF.